This record looks at one T cell receptor beta chain sequence and its context. This sample stems from a study of blood T cell repertoires in COVID-19. Libraries were prepared by immunoSEQ multiplex PCR; TCRdb keeps only in-frame clonotypes and omits some of them. The data contain about 370,000 clones, around 89% of them seen just once; the ten biggest clones take up approximately 3%. Sequenced material: peripheral blood. The receptor was isolated from a woman aged 25 to 39 with COVID-19, enrolled during active disease.

The DNA for the CDR3 is TGTGCCAGCAGTCCAGACAGGGACCCCTATGGCTACACCTTC. This translates into CASSPDRDPYGYTF. The genes are TRBV2 and TRBJ1-2; TRBD1 matches 7 bases. The CDR3 has 14 amino acids. CDR1 is SNHLY, CDR2 FYNNEI, per germline. V shed 5 bases and J 4 bases; nucleotides not matched to a gene: 7.